A selection of T cell receptor beta chains follows, all from one sample in a study of T cells after yellow fever vaccination. TCRdb reprocessed the 5' RACE reads with MiXCR, giving one entry per CDR3 protein. Among a few hundred thousand distinct CDR3 sequences, less than 9.5% were seen once, and the ten largest hold 3% to 3.5%. Sample: CD4+ T cells sorted from PBMCs, taken 5 days after the yellow fever booster vaccination. The receptors here all came from a man younger than 30 who received the YFV17D yellow fever vaccine. The CDR3 runs from the conserved cysteine through the conserved F or W. The D gene is left open where the match is weak. Clone size is given for some rows only: seen once, a few or many times, or a class if the clone is expanded.

>TRBJ2-3|many|-|TRBV5-1|15
CASSTGHAGTDTQYF
TGCGCCAGCAGCACAGGACACGCCGGCACAGATACGCAGTATTTT
>TRBJ2-7|-|-|TRBV18|16
CASSPQGPPLLYEQYF
TGTGCCAGCTCACCACAGGGGCCCCCTCTACTCTACGAGCAGTACTTC
>TRBJ2-1|-|TRBD1|TRBV19|16
CASNNLQGARAGAQFF
TGTGCCAGTAACAATTTACAGGGGGCGCGGGCGGGGGCGCAGTTCTTC
>TRBJ1-2|-|TRBD1|TRBV11-2|15
CASSLFQGADYGYTF
TGTGCCAGCAGCTTATTCCAGGGGGCGGACTATGGCTACACCTTC
>TRBJ1-5|few|-|TRBV3-1|12
CASSPLRGRQHF
TGTGCCAGCAGCCCCCTGAGGGGACGCCAGCATTTT
>TRBJ2-3|few|TRBD2|TRBV20-1|15
CSASASGGSVGTQYF
TGCAGTGCGTCAGCTAGCGGGGGGAGCGTTGGGACGCAGTATTTT
>TRBJ2-5|-|TRBD2|TRBV7-7|15
CASSLATSGAVTQYF
TGTGCTAGCAGCTTAGCGACTAGCGGGGCGGTGACCCAGTACTTC
>TRBJ2-3|many|-|TRBV6-1|15
CASSGGGTSTDTQYF
TGTGCCAGCAGTGGCGGAGGGACTAGCACAGATACGCAGTATTTT
>TRBJ1-1|-|-|TRBV5-1|13
CASSWDGFTEAFF
TGCGCCAGCAGCTGGGACGGTTTCACTGAAGCTTTCTTT
>TRBJ2-2|-|-|TRBV4-2|14
CASSDGWNTGELFF
TGTGCCAGCAGCGACGGATGGAACACCGGGGAGCTGTTTTTT
>TRBJ2-6|many|-|TRBV5-1|16
CASSLTGSTGANVLTF
TGCGCCAGCAGCTTGACAGGGAGTACTGGGGCCAACGTCCTGACTTTC
>TRBJ2-5|few|-|TRBV25-1|10
CASRKGTQYF
TGTGCCAGCAGGAAAGGGACCCAGTACTTC
>TRBJ1-5|-|TRBD1|TRBV28|14
CASSQDRAFKPQHF
TGTGCCAGCAGCCAGGACAGGGCATTTAAGCCCCAGCATTTT
>TRBJ1-1|few|-|TRBV27|13
CASSLDYATEAFF
TGTGCCAGCAGTTTGGACTATGCCACTGAAGCTTTCTTT
>TRBJ2-1|-|TRBD1|TRBV7-2|15
CASRLRTGYHNEQFF
TGTGCCAGCAGATTGAGGACAGGGTACCACAATGAGCAGTTCTTC
>TRBJ1-1|-|TRBD1|TRBV7-9|15
CASSLGTGVATEAFF
TGTGCCAGCAGCTTGGGGACAGGGGTCGCCACTGAAGCTTTCTTT
>TRBJ2-4|-|-|TRBV6-5|16
CASSYSFGTTKNIQYF
TGTGCCAGCAGTTACTCTTTTGGCACAACCAAAAACATTCAGTACTTC
>TRBJ1-4|few|-|TRBV10-3|16
CAISKTSGTVNEKLFF
TGTGCCATCAGTAAAACTTCCGGGACGGTGAATGAAAAACTGTTTTTT
>TRBJ1-1|few|TRBD1|TRBV5-1|14
CASSKDRQNTEAFF
TGCGCCAGCAGCAAGGACAGGCAGAACACTGAAGCTTTCTTT
>TRBJ2-3|few|TRBD2|TRBV4-3|16
CASSHLSGGRTDTQYF
TGCGCCAGCAGCCACCTTAGCGGGGGGCGCACAGATACGCAGTATTTT
>TRBJ2-3|-|TRBD1|TRBV7-2|19
CASSYSGTGGGGYTDTQYF
TGTGCCAGCAGCTACTCCGGGACAGGGGGAGGTGGATACACAGATACGCAGTATTTT
>TRBJ1-2|-|-|TRBV3-1|12
CARGLRQCGYTF
TGTGCCAGGGGTCTTCGACAGTGTGGCTACACCTTC
>TRBJ2-2|few|TRBD1|TRBV23-1|18
CASSQPWTGVENTGELFF
TGCGCCAGCAGTCAACCGTGGACAGGGGTCGAGAACACCGGGGAGCTGTTTTTT
>TRBJ2-2|-|-|TRBV6-2/TRBV6-3|13
CASRGPGSRELFF
TGTGCCAGCAGGGGGCCAGGGTCCCGGGAGCTGTTTTTT
>TRBJ2-3|many|-|TRBV24-1|16
CATSDWSSGTTDTQYF
TGTGCCACCAGTGATTGGAGTAGCGGAACCACAGATACGCAGTATTTT
>TRBJ1-4|-|-|TRBV19|15
CASSAISTRDEKLFF
TGTGCCAGTAGTGCAATTTCAACGCGGGACGAAAAACTGTTTTTT
>TRBJ1-5|many|-|TRBV12-3/TRBV12-4|17
CASSPTRGRVGNQPQHF
TGTGCCAGCAGTCCGACCAGGGGCAGGGTGGGCAATCAGCCCCAGCATTTT
>TRBJ1-1|many|-|TRBV5-1|14
CASRPGSRDTEAFF
TGCGCCAGCAGGCCAGGGTCCCGGGACACTGAAGCTTTCTTT
>TRBJ1-2|many|-|TRBV7-9|17
CASSLDFWYEGGYGYTF
TGTGCCAGCAGCTTAGATTTCTGGTACGAGGGGGGCTATGGCTACACCTTC
>TRBJ1-2|few|-|TRBV20-1|13
CSARDRGNYGYTF
TGCAGTGCTAGAGATCGGGGTAACTATGGCTACACCTTC
>TRBJ1-5|few|-|TRBV2|14
CASSIDRSNQPQHF
TGTGCCAGCAGTATCGACAGGAGCAATCAGCCCCAGCATTTT
>TRBJ1-2|-|-|TRBV29-1|14
CSVERDTTNYGYTF
TGCAGCGTTGAAAGAGACACCACTAACTATGGCTACACCTTC
>TRBJ1-4|few|-|TRBV9|14
CASSVPGIGEKLFF
TGTGCCAGCAGCGTCCCAGGGATAGGAGAAAAACTGTTTTTT
>TRBJ2-6|few|-|TRBV7-8|17
CASSLGYRSSGANVLTF
TGTGCCAGCAGCTTAGGTTACAGGAGCTCTGGGGCCAACGTCCTGACTTTC
>TRBJ2-5|-|-|TRBV4-1|14
CASSQEGWGETQYF
TGCGCCAGCAGCCAAGAAGGTTGGGGCGAGACCCAGTACTTC
>TRBJ1-6|-|TRBD1|TRBV6-6|13
CASSTGANSPLHF
TGTGCCAGCAGTACAGGGGCGAATTCACCCCTCCACTTT
>TRBJ2-7|-|-|TRBV20-1|13
CSASGGTAYEQYF
TGCAGTGCTAGCGGGGGCACGGCCTACGAGCAGTACTTC
>TRBJ1-3|-|-|TRBV20-1|15
CSAIPGQTSGNTIYF
TGCAGTGCCATTCCAGGACAAACCTCTGGAAACACCATATATTTT
>TRBJ2-1|-|TRBD1|TRBV7-6|19
CASSLRGLGQTSSYNEQFF
TGTGCCAGCAGCTTAAGGGGCCTGGGACAGACCAGCTCCTACAATGAGCAGTTCTTC
>TRBJ1-5|few|TRBD1|TRBV7-2|15
CASADRAHSNQPQHF
TGTGCCAGCGCGGACAGGGCCCATAGCAATCAGCCCCAGCATTTT
>TRBJ1-1|few|-|TRBV7-2|15
CASSSRTGGNTEAFF
TGTGCCAGCAGCTCACGGACTGGGGGGAACACTGAAGCTTTCTTT
>TRBJ2-3|many|-|TRBV5-1|13
CASSLDGADTQYF
TGCGCCAGCAGCTTGGATGGCGCAGATACGCAGTATTTT
>TRBJ2-3|few|-|TRBV12-3/TRBV12-4|13
CASSSSGQGGKYF
TGTGCCAGCAGTTCCTCCGGTCAGGGAGGCAAGTATTTT
>TRBJ2-1|few|-|TRBV7-2|13
CASTPPSKNEQFF
TGTGCCAGCACCCCTCCCAGCAAAAATGAGCAGTTCTTC
>TRBJ2-3|-|-|TRBV7-2|14
CASSGLLESDTQYF
TGTGCCAGCAGCGGACTTTTGGAATCAGATACGCAGTATTTT
>TRBJ1-1|-|-|TRBV18|13
CASLFSENTEAFF
TGTGCCAGCTTGTTTTCTGAGAACACTGAAGCTTTCTTT
>TRBJ2-3|-|-|TRBV20-1|12
CSAGRQRDTQYF
TGCAGTGCTGGGCGACAGAGGGATACGCAGTATTTT
>TRBJ2-6|many|-|TRBV21-1|16
CAGGRDRSTGANVLTF
TGTGCCGGGGGGCGGGACAGGTCGACTGGGGCCAACGTCCTGACTTTC
>TRBJ1-1|few|-|TRBV5-4|14
CASSPATGRDEAFF
TGTGCCAGCAGCCCAGCCACTGGACGGGATGAAGCTTTCTTT
>TRBJ2-5|many|-|TRBV11-2|16
CASSFPVDGTGETQYF
TGTGCCAGCAGCTTTCCGGTGGATGGTACGGGAGAGACCCAGTACTTC
>TRBJ2-3|-|-|TRBV20-1|15
CSGLLPGALTDTQYF
TGCAGTGGACTTCTCCCGGGGGCCCTCACAGATACGCAGTATTTT
>TRBJ2-3|-|TRBD2|TRBV12-3/TRBV12-4|19
CASNNFGLAGAFGTDTQYF
TGTGCCAGCAACAACTTCGGACTAGCGGGGGCGTTCGGCACAGATACGCAGTATTTT
>TRBJ1-3|-|TRBD1|TRBV18|17
CASSPAGTGYSGNTIYF
TGTGCCAGCTCACCCGCCGGGACAGGGTATTCCGGAAACACCATATATTTT
>TRBJ2-5|-|-|TRBV7-2|16
CASSLATRGIQETQYF
TGTGCCAGCAGCTTAGCGACTCGCGGAATTCAAGAGACCCAGTACTTC